This section outlines one TCR beta chain sequence together with its context. Its antigen is undetermined. Sequencing was performed with immunoSEQ multiplex PCR; in TCRdb, only in-frame clones are kept and a portion is missing. The table lists fewer than 85,000 clones, roughly 96% of them singletons. The source of the sample is a study of cytomegalovirus exposure and HLA in healthy donors. The study, taken as a whole, reports: Cytomegalovirus-associated status was assigned to about 160 TCR beta chains. Three CMV-associated chains proved CMV antigen-specific in vitro. Reports described diagnosis of cytomegalovirus status by the classifier as highly specific and sensitive.

The donors were members of the validation cohort comprising some 130 subjects, separate from the approximately 630-subject first cohort. Germline V gene sequence: CDR1 SEHNR, CDR2 FQNEAQ (reference sequence). Germline trimming cut 4 bases from V and 5 bases from J; bases unmatched to any gene: 9. CDR3 length: 16 amino acids. Sequencing was carried out using PBMCs. The receptor's source is a woman younger than 30 in good health and CMV-seronegative. The V and J genes are TRBV7-9 and TRBJ1-5, with 9 bases matching TRBD1. CDR3 coding DNA: TGTGCCAGCAGCTCGGTCCGGGACAGGGTGGATCAGCCCCAGCATTTT. Encoded protein: CASSSVRDRVDQPQHF.